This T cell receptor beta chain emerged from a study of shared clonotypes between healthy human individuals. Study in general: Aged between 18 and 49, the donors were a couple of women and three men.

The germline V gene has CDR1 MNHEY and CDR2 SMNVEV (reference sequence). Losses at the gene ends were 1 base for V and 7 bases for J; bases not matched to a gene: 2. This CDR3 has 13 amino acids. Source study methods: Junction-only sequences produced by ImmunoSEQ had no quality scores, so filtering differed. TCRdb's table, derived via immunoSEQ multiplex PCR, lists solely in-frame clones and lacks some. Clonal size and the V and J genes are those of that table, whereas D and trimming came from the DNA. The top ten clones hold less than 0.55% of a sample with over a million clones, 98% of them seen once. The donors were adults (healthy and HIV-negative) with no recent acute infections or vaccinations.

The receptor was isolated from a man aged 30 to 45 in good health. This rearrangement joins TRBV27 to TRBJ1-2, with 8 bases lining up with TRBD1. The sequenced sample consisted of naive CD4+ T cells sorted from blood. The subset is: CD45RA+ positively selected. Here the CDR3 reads CASSLWDRSGYTF. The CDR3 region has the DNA TGTGCCAGCAGTTTATGGGACAGGAGTGGCTACACCTTC.